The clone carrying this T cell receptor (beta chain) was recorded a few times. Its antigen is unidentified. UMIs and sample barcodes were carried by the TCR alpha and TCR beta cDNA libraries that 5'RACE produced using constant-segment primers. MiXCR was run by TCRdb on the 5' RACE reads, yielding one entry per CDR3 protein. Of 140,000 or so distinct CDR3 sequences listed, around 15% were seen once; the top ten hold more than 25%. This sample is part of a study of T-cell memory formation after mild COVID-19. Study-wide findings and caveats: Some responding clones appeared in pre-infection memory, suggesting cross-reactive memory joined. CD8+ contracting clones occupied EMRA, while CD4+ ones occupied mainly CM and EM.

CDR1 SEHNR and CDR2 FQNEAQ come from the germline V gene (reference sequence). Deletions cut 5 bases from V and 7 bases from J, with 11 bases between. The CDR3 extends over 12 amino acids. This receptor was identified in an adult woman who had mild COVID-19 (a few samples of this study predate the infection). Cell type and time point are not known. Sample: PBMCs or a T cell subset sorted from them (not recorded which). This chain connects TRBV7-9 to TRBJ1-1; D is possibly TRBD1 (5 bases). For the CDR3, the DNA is TGTGCCAGCAGCCCCAGGGACCGTGAAGCTTTCTTT. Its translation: CASSPRDREAFF.